What follows are 24 T cell receptor beta chains derived from one specimen sequenced in a study of T cells in Graves' hyperthyroidism and ophthalmopathy. Amplification of TCR beta CDR3 regions was performed using RNA transcripts as template. Initially, a first-round RT-PCR of the TCR CDR3 employed the HTBI primer set. TCRdb independently ran MiXCR on the multiplex PCR reads; one entry per CDR3 protein. In the table there are some 620,000 distinct CDR3 sequences, around 15% of which are singletons. The material sequenced was blood. The origin of the receptors is a woman under 40 with Graves' hyperthyroidism.

The chain combines TRBV25-1 with TRBJ2-2; perhaps TRBD1 as D (6 bases). This CDR3 comprises 14 residues. V was pared by 4 bases and J by 6 bases, with 12 bases between. Germline CDR1 reads MGHDK; CDR2 reads SYGVNS. CDR3 nucleotides: TGTGCCAGCAGTGTAATACAGGGCGCCGGGGAGCTGTTTTTT. It codes for CASSVIQGAGELFF.

At least ten counts were recorded for this clonotype. The chain combines TRBV28 with TRBJ2-1, with 14 bases lining up with TRBD2. The CDR3 has 19 amino acids. V lost 2 bases and J lost 8; bases outside the gene matches: 14. Germline-derived CDR1 and CDR2 are MDHEN and SYDVKM. CDR3 sequence (DNA): TGTGCCAGCAGTTTAATGGGACTAGCGGGAGTTGTGTCCTTCGATGAGCAGTTCTTC. It is translated as CASSLMGLAGVVSFDEQFF.

The table lists this clonotype with many counts. V gene TRBV28 combines with J gene TRBJ2-3; D may be TRBD2 (5 bases). This CDR3 contains 11 residues. CDR1 is MDHEN, CDR2 SYDVKM, per germline. Between the trimmed V and J ends, which lost 3 bases and 10 bases, there was a span of 8 bases. In DNA, the CDR3 is TGTGCCAGCAGTTTGGGGAGAGCGCAGTATTTT. Amino acid sequence: CASSLGRAQYF.

This clonotype was recorded at least ten times. J is TRBJ2-3 and V is TRBV18; D perhaps matches TRBD1 (6 bases). This CDR3 has 14 amino acids. V lost 6 bases and J 6 bases, leaving 16 bases between the germline ends. The V gene's germline CDR1 is KGHSH and CDR2 LQKENI. CDR3 DNA: TGTGCCAGCTCCCGCACAGGGAGAGAGGATACGCAGTATTTT. It encodes CASSRTGREDTQYF. Looking up the rest from reference TRBV18 and TRBJ2-3 gives the full variable domain: NAGVMQNPRHLVRRRGQEARLRCSPMKGHSHVYWYRQLPEEGLKFMVYLQKENIIDESGMPKERFSAEFPKEGPSILRIQQVVRGDSAAYFCASSRTGREDTQYFGPGTRLTVL.

The genes are TRBV5-4 and TRBJ1-1; D is uncertain. Trimming removed 7 bases from V and 6 bases from J, with 10 bases in between. Germline V gene data show CDR1 as SGHNT and CDR2 as YYREEE (reference sequence). There are 11 residues in the CDR3. In nucleotides, the CDR3 is TGTGCCAGCTGGGGAGGTGCTGAAGCTTTCTTT. Encoded protein: CASWGGAEAFF.

This clonotype appeared many times. The V and J genes are TRBV20-1 and TRBJ2-1, with a tentative D call TRBD1 (5 bases). The CDR3 extends over 12 amino acids. Germline CDR1 is DFQATT and CDR2 is SNEGSKA (reference sequence). The germline V and J ends were trimmed by 3 bases and 8 bases, with 11 bases remaining between them. CDR3 protein: CSARRQGYEQFF. DNA of the CDR3: TGCAGTGCTAGGCGGCAGGGATATGAGCAGTTCTTC.

This clonotype was recorded many times. V and J are TRBV27 and TRBJ2-7; D perhaps matches TRBD2 (5 bases). The CDR3 loop spans 12 amino acids. Germline V gives CDR1 MNHEY, CDR2 SMNVEV (reference sequence). The V end was cut by 6 bases, the J end by 6 bases, with 12 bases between. The CDR3 bases are TGTGCCAGCAGGACACTAGGAGGCGAGCAGTACTTC. It yields the protein CASRTLGGEQYF.

A few counts support this clonotype. The rearrangement uses TRBV28 and TRBJ1-4; the D gene is possibly TRBD1 (5 bases). The germline gives CDR1 MDHEN, CDR2 SYDVKM. The CDR3 length is 15 residues. Trimming shortened V by 6 bases and J by 2 bases, and 13 bases separated the two germline ends. The CDR3 nucleotides are TGTGCCAGCAGACGGGGCCTTCTGACTAATGAAAAACTGTTTTTT. Its translation is CASRRGLLTNEKLFF.

In regard to this clonotype: A clone one base away is much larger, so this may be a read error. The V call is TRBV28, the J call TRBJ2-7; 7 bases fit TRBD1. The CDR3 is made up of 14 amino acids. Germline lookup yields CDR1 MDHEN and CDR2 SYDVKM. The CDR3 DNA sequence: TGTGCCCGCAGTTTAGGGACAGCTCTCTACGAGCAGTACTTC. It yields the protein CARSLGTALYEQYF.

V gene TRBV7-2 combines with J gene TRBJ2-4, with D perhaps TRBD1 (5 bases). The CDR3 is 12 amino acids. The germline V gene has CDR1 SGHTA and CDR2 FQGNSA. The ends were cut back, 2 bases at V and 9 bases at J, with 8 bases in the middle. CDR3 in DNA: TGTGCCAGCAGCTTATTAGGGGCCATTCAGTACTTC. Protein sequence: CASSLLGAIQYF.

J is TRBJ2-6 and V is TRBV24-1; D is unclear. V was clipped by 2 bases and J by 1 base, with 8 bases between them. CDR3 length equals 16 residues. Per germline, CDR1 KGHDR and CDR2 SFDVKD. The CDR3 is CATSDSPGSGANVLTF. CDR3 sequence (DNA): TGTGCCACCAGTGATTCCCCCGGTTCTGGGGCCAACGTCCTGACTTTC.

This clonotype was seen more than once but under ten times. The CDR3 spells CSVLRQTSGRVEQYF. CDR3 nucleotides: TGCAGCGTCTTAAGACAGACTAGCGGGAGGGTCGAGCAGTACTTC. J is TRBJ2-7 and V is TRBV29-1, with 14 bases matching TRBD2. The CDR3 loop spans 15 amino acids. The ends lost 6 bases at V and 6 bases at J; junction bases unmatched: 10. From germline, CDR1 is SQVTM and CDR2 ANQGSEA.

The V call is TRBV5-4, the J call TRBJ2-7, with D unresolved. The CDR3 sequence is 15 residues long. Germline V CDR1 and CDR2: SGHNT, YYREEE (reference sequence). V lost 0 bases, J lost 2 bases, and 12 bases lay in between. The CDR3 DNA is TGTGCCAGCAGCTTGGGAGGTTGGGGTCCCTACGAGCAGTACTTC. Translating gives CASSLGGWGPYEQYF. The whole variable domain, filled in from reference TRBV5-4 and TRBJ2-7, reads ETGVTQSPTHLIKTRGQQVTLRCSSQSGHNTVSWYQQALGQGPQFIFQYYREEENGRGNFPPRFSGLQFPNYSSELNVNALELDDSALYLCASSLGGWGPYEQYFGPGTRLTVT.

This clonotype was seen repeatedly, ten times or more. V gene TRBV2 combines with J gene TRBJ2-1; 10 bases map to TRBD1. The CDR3 has 16 amino acids. The V and J ends lost 4 bases and 9 bases, in that order; junction bases with no gene match: 12. Germline CDR1 SNHLY, CDR2 FYNNEI. The DNA of the CDR3 is TGTGCCAGCAGTGGGACAGGGGGTTCGGGTAAGGGTGAGCAGTTCTTC. Its translation is CASSGTGGSGKGEQFF.

This clonotype was seen many times. The CDR3 loop is CASGEGDGYEQYF. CDR3 in DNA: TGTGCCAGCGGGGAGGGGGACGGCTACGAGCAGTACTTC. The rearrangement joins TRBV28 to TRBJ2-7, with a weak D call TRBD2 (7 bases). The CDR3 runs to 13 residues. Germline V gene sequence: CDR1 MDHEN, CDR2 SYDVKM. Trimming stripped 8 bases from V and 3 bases from J, with 14 bases between.

This clonotype showed up just a few times. The chain carries TRBV18 and TRBJ2-1; 11 bases match TRBD2. The CDR3 extends over 16 amino acids. The germline V gene has CDR1 KGHSH and CDR2 LQKENI. The V segment lost 1 base and the J segment 7 bases; nucleotides outside the gene matches: 6. The chain's CDR3 is CASSPRQLAGENEQFF. The CDR3 DNA is TGTGCCAGCTCACCACGCCAACTAGCGGGAGAGAATGAGCAGTTCTTC.

This clonotype came up many times. This chain uses TRBV2 with TRBJ2-3, with 7 bases that match TRBD1. V dropped 4 bases and J dropped 0; count of bases not matched to a gene: 1. The CDR3 covers 14 residues. Germline assignment: CDR1 SNHLY and CDR2 FYNNEI. The CDR3 loop reads CASSGDRSTDTQYF. In nucleotides, the CDR3 is TGTGCCAGCAGTGGGGACAGAAGCACAGATACGCAGTATTTT.

There are a few counts of this clonotype. The chain joins TRBV12-5 to TRBJ2-5; D could derive from TRBD1 or TRBD2 (5 bases each). In germline, CDR1 is LGHNT, CDR2 FRNRAP. The V gene lost 6 bases and the J gene lost 2 bases, with 13 bases spanning the gap. CDR3 length equals 14 residues. CDR3 nucleotides: TGTGCTAGTGGGACCGGGACCCATCAAGAGACCCAGTACTTC. It encodes CASGTGTHQETQYF.

The sample holds many counts of this clonotype. CDR3 sequence (DNA): TGTGCCAGCAGCTTAAGAGGGTGGGGTGAAGCTTTCTTT. Residues: CASSLRGWGEAFF. The chain combines TRBV7-3 with TRBJ1-1; D remains ambiguous. Germline CDR1 SGHTA, CDR2 FQGTGA. Trimming took 1 base from V and 7 from J, leaving 10 bases between them. The CDR3 is made up of 13 amino acids.

The sample holds many counts of this clonotype. This chain joins TRBV5-1 and TRBJ1-1; 7 nucleotides line up with TRBD1. The J segment lost 9 bases and the V segment lost 0 bases, leaving 2 bases of the junction unmatched. Germline-derived CDR1 and CDR2 are SGHRS and YFSETQ. This CDR3 is 12 amino acids long. The CDR3 sequence: CASSLEGAKAFF. DNA of the CDR3: TGCGCCAGCAGCTTGGAGGGGGCCAAAGCTTTCTTT. The full variable domain, rest sourced from reference TRBV5-1 and TRBJ1-1, is KAGVTQTPRYLIKTRGQQVTLSCSPISGHRSVSWYQQTPGQGLQFLFEYFSETQRNKGNFPGRFSGRQFSNSRSEMNVSTLELGDSALYLCASSLEGAKAFFGQGTRLTVV.

V is TRBV5-1 and J is TRBJ1-6; TRBD1 aligns across 7 bases. Germline lookup yields CDR1 SGHRS and CDR2 YFSETQ. V lost 0 bases to trimming and J lost 8 bases; unmatched junction nucleotides: 8. CDR3 size: 16 residues. In nucleotides, the CDR3 is TGCGCCAGCAGCTTGGGTGGGACAGCCGAGTATTCACCCCTCCACTTT. Its translation is CASSLGGTAEYSPLHF.

This clonotype was recorded a few times. The J gene is TRBJ2-1, the V gene TRBV7-9; 7 positions agree with TRBD2. This CDR3 has 14 residues. Germline V CDR1 and CDR2: SEHNR, FQNEAQ (reference sequence). V shed 4 bases and J 9 bases; nucleotides not matched to a gene: 9. The CDR3 nucleotides read TGTGCCAGCAGCTATGCCCCGGGAGGAAGTGAGCAGTTCTTC. This sequence encodes CASSYAPGGSEQFF.

This clonotype was seen at least ten times. This chain uses TRBV3-1 with TRBJ2-3, with 10 bases matching TRBD1. V trimming: 3 bases; J trimming: 3 bases; junction bases outside the gene matches: 3. This CDR3 comprises 15 residues. From germline, CDR1 is LGHDT and CDR2 YNNKEL (reference sequence). CDR3: CASSHWDRGTDTQYF. The CDR3 coding sequence is TGTGCCAGCAGCCATTGGGACAGGGGTACAGATACGCAGTATTTT.

The rearrangement joins TRBV5-4 to TRBJ2-7; the D is unclear. With 0 bases removed from V and 3 bases from J, the gap between germline ends came to 10 bases. The germline V gene encodes CDR1 SGHNT and CDR2 YYREEE (reference sequence). The CDR3 runs to 14 residues. The CDR3 sequence: CASSLDRAGYEQYF. The CDR3 region has the DNA TGTGCCAGCAGCTTGGACCGGGCTGGCTACGAGCAGTACTTC. The full variable domain, its missing parts supplied by reference TRBV5-4 and TRBJ2-7, is ETGVTQSPTHLIKTRGQQVTLRCSSQSGHNTVSWYQQALGQGPQFIFQYYREEENGRGNFPPRFSGLQFPNYSSELNVNALELDDSALYLCASSLDRAGYEQYFGPGTRLTVT.